The present TCR beta chain was sequenced within a study of regulatory T cells in long-lasting Graves disease (dated by TCRdb to 2020 to 2023). As for the study more broadly: Newly diagnosed Graves' disease patients had taken antithyroid drugs for less than 3 months. Patients with persistent Graves' disease were compared with patients with newly diagnosed Graves' disease using TCR sequencing and RNA sequencing of peripheral blood. The study was conducted in China and was registered as a clinical trial. A total of some 35 samples underwent TCR sequencing: approximately 13 from persistent and about 20 from newly diagnosed Graves' disease patients.

Explained via the paper, the time point label denotes: newly diagnosed GD, antithyroid drugs for less than 3 months. RNA was extracted from PBMCs in TRIzol for both TCR sequencing and RNA sequencing. The diagnosis of Graves' disease was made according to American Thyroid Association guidelines. The patients came from an endocrinology department in Xi'an, China. Each patient gave approximately 10 milliliters of peripheral blood, collected in an EDTA anticoagulant tube. Ficoll Paque Plus density gradient separation was used to isolate PBMCs, and no further T cell sorting was performed. An Agilent 2100 Bioanalyzer and agarose gel were used to assess RNA quality, and a NanoDrop 2000 was used to measure RNA concentration. Receptors were amplified or captured by multiplex PCR. The reads were generated on an Illumina HiSeq 4000. TCR beta libraries were built with iRepertoire HTBI primers and Arm-PCR amplification of CDR3 regions. PCR products were gel purified before sequencing. For the original study's pipeline: Across samples, roughly 60 TRBV and 13 to 15 TRBJ segments were identified and used for gene usage analysis of CDR3 amino acid clonotypes. COPE and FqMerger were used to merge the filtered high-quality paired reads into contigs. BLAST was used to align contigs to IMGT TRBV, TRBD and TRBJ reference genes, and CDR3 was defined according to IMGT. Any clonotype with a frequency above 0.1% was classified as a highly expanded clone. Repertoire diversity was measured by Shannon entropy, and V-J evenness by the Gini coefficient. A clonotype found in more than one individual was treated as public. TCRdb handled the public reads itself, with Q25 trimming in fastp and clone calling in MiXCR, and kept productive beta chains. Every entry covers one CDR3 protein and lists the most common genes and DNA from its rows. TCRdb's processing, not the authors', yielded these V and J calls. Counted in this sample were about 440,000 distinct CDR3 sequences; around 15% of them appeared once. About 25% of the sample is held by the ten biggest clonotypes.

The investigation overall reported the following: Peripheral blood alone was examined, since thyroid tissue, which constituted the primary lesion, could not be accessed. Compared with newly diagnosed patients, persistent Graves' disease patients had lower TCR Shannon entropy and fewer highly expanded clones, which suggests clonal expansion. More public clonotypes were shared among persistent patients (around 2,600) than among newly diagnosed patients (approximately 930). TRBV28, TRBJ1-2 and TRBJ2-5 were preferentially used in persistent disease, while TRBV20-1 and TRBJ2-1 were favored in newly diagnosed disease. Sequencing and analysis were limited to the TCR beta chain. The authors acknowledged the small sample size as a limitation that may reduce accuracy.

This clonotype has a count of ten or more. Its recognized antigen is unknown. No much larger clone is present one base from it, and per-base qualities are unavailable. V and J are trimmed by 2 bases and 6 bases, and the gene matches miss 10 bases of the junction. The CDR3, from cysteine to phenylalanine, totals 15 residues. The sequence is cut down to CDR3 DNA, 45 bases in frame from base 1. CDR1 and CDR2 were assigned from the germline V gene as MNHEY and SVGEGT. Separately, the same data were catalogued under a study of T cells in Graves' hyperthyroidism and ophthalmopathy. The second paper states: Stable Graves' hyperthyroidism was defined as no progression to ophthalmopathy during 18 months of follow-up. Hyperthyroidism patients were newly diagnosed, had a disease duration of under 2 months, and were aged 18 to 65 years. The study excluded patients with uncontrolled infections, other autoimmune diseases, pregnancy or lactation. Diagnoses relied on clinical symptoms, serum thyroxine and TRAb, thyroid ultrasound and orbital computed tomography. The first round of RT-PCR for the TCR CDR3 was performed with the HTBI primer set and the Qiagen OneStep RT-PCR kit. Most expanded thyroid clonotypes (frequency above 0.001) were also detected in blood, suggesting blood repertoires may reflect thyroid immune responses. Ophthalmopathy was separated from stable hyperthyroidism by a 13 V-J signature model, with 85% to 90% sensitivity and about 81% specificity obtained in cross-validation and 80%/75% obtained in testing. During validation, the model predicted progression to ophthalmopathy a median of around six months ahead of onset, with around 71% sensitivity and 72% to 80% specificity. A discovery cohort of about 100 patients, about 40 with Graves' ophthalmopathy and approximately 57 with stable Graves' hyperthyroidism, was used to find distinguishing TCR V-J signatures. Whether ophthalmopathy could be predicted prospectively was tested in an independent validation cohort made up of 18 to 20 hyperthyroidism patients plus 17 patients who later progressed to ophthalmopathy. The roughly 99 discovery patients were divided at random into training and test sets in a 7:3 ratio. In about six Graves' hyperthyroidism patients, the study also compared T-cell repertoires from thyroid tissue with T-cell repertoires from blood. Once sampling was done, hyperthyroidism patients were given methimazole at a starting dose of 30 mg daily, whereas ophthalmopathy patients were given high-dose intravenous methylprednisolone. Libraries were constructed in a second round of multiplex PCR, after which size selection and purification were carried out. The libraries were sequenced on an Illumina HiSeq2000 using paired-end 100 bp reads. SOAPnuke was used to process the raw data, removing reads that contained adapters or uncalled bases, had a mean Phred below 15, or lacked an exact match to the constant primer or identifier. COPE v1.2.5 was used to merge the high-quality paired reads, and each unique nucleotide sequence was defined as a clonotype. MiTCR v1.1 was used to align clonotypes to the IMGT TRBV, TRBD and TRBJ reference segments. Analysis was restricted to V-J combinations with a frequency above 0.0001, which covered 99% to 99.2% of repertoires. The TCS score was defined as F50 (clonal expansion) divided by E x V (chaos), with BLOSUM62-based TCRdist calculated between CDR3 peptides within each V-J. Welch's t-statistics and random forest reduced 450 to 600 V-J features to 13, which were used in a naive Bayes classifier (R e1071). No statistical method was used to set the sample size in advance, and investigators knew the group allocation. The paper describes TCR Vbeta CDR3 sequencing of 120 to 150 peripheral blood samples, made up of some 42 ophthalmopathy patients, approximately 76 hyperthyroidism patients and 17 progressor patients.

The TCR comes from a woman between 18 and 29 years old with Graves disease. Donor details come from another sample of the same person, matched by shared clones. Sequenced material: peripheral blood mononuclear cells (PBMCs), taken at new diagnosis, from a patient treated with antithyroid drugs. This chain is built from TRBV6-2 or TRBV6-3 and TRBJ2-7; TRBD1 agrees with 7 junctional bases. The CDR3: CASSYPRQGVAEQYF. Here is the DNA: TGTGCCAGCAGTTACCCGCGACAGGGAGTAGCCGAGCAGTACTTC.